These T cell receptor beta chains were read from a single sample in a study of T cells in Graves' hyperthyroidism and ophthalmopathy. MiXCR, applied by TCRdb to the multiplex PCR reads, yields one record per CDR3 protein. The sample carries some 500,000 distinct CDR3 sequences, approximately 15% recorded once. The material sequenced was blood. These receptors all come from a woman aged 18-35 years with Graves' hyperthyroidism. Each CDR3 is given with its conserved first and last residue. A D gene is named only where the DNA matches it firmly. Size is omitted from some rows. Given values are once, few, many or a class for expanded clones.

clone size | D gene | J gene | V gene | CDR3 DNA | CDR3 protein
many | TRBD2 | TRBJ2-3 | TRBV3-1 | TGTGCCAGCAGCCGAACTAGCGGGGGAAGCACAGATACGCAGTATTTT | CASSRTSGGSTDTQYF
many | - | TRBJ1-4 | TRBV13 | TGTGCCAGCAGCCAACCTCTACAGGGAGAGGGGAGTACTGATGAAAAACTGTTTTTT | CASSQPLQGEGSTDEKLFF
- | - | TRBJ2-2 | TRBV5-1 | TGCGCCAGCAGCCAGACGAAACAGAACACCGGGGAGCTGTTTTTT | CASSQTKQNTGELFF
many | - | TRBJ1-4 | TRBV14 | TGTGCCAGCAGCCAAGATCAGGGCTATGCAACTAATGAAAAACTGTTTTTT | CASSQDQGYATNEKLFF
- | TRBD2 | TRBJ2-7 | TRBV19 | TGTGCCAGTAGTATACCGGGGACTACTACCTACGAGCAGTACTTC | CASSIPGTTTYEQYF
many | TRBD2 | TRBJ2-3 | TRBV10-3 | TGTGCCATCATGACTAGCGGGAGTGCAGATACGCAGTATTTT | CAIMTSGSADTQYF
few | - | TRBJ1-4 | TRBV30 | TGTGCCTGGAGTGTAATGGGGACGGCTAATGAAAAACTGTTTTTT | CAWSVMGTANEKLFF
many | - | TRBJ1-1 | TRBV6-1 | TGTGCCAGCAGCTGGGGTTGGAGGGACACTGAAGCTTTCTTT | CASSWGWRDTEAFF
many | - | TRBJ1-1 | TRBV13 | TGTGCCAGCAGCCTCGGACAGGAAGCTTTCTTT | CASSLGQEAFF
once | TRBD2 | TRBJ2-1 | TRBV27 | TGTGCCAGCAGTTTAGGCGCGGGAGTGGGTGAGCAGTTCTTC | CASSLGAGVGEQFF
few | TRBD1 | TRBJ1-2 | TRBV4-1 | TGCGCCAGCAGCCAGCCGGGACAGAGAGAACTGAACTATGGCTACACCTTC | CASSQPGQRELNYGYTF
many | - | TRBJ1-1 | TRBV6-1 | TGTGCCAGCAGGAGGCCAACCACTGAAGCTTTCTTT | CASRRPTTEAFF
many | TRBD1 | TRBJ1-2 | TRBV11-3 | TGTGCCAGCAGCTTAACGACAGGGGACATACCTGGCTACACCTTC | CASSLTTGDIPGYTF
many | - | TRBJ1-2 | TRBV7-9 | TGTGCCAGCAGCCGTCTCCGGGACGAATTTAACTATGGCTACACCTTC | CASSRLRDEFNYGYTF
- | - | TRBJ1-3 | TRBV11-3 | TGTGCCAGCAGCTTGGTGTCCAGTGGGACCATATATTTT | CASSLVSSGTIYF
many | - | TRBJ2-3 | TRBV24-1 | TGTGCCACCAGTGATTCCGACGGCACAGATACGCAGTATTTT | CATSDSDGTDTQYF
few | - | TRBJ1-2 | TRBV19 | TGTGCCAGTAGTATAACCCCTAGCGGGGTCCGAGGCTACACCTTC | CASSITPSGVRGYTF
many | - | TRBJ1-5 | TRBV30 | TGTGCCTGGAGTGTAAGGCAGGCCAGCAATCAGCCCCAGCATTTT | CAWSVRQASNQPQHF
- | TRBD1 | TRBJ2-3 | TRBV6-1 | TGTGCCAGCAGTGGGTGGACAGGGGGCTCAGATACGCAGTATTTT | CASSGWTGGSDTQYF
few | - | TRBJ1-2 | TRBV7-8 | TGTGCCAGCAGGAAGACAGGAGGTTATGGCTACACCTTC | CASRKTGGYGYTF
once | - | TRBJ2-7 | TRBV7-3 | TGTGCCAGCAGCTCCGACAGGAACTACGAGCAGTACTTC | CASSSDRNYEQYF
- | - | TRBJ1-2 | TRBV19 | TGTGCCAGTAGTATCCCCCAGAACTATGGCTACACCTTC | CASSIPQNYGYTF
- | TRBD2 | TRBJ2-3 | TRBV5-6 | TGTGCCAGCAGCGCGACACTAGCGGGATTACAAGATACGCAGTATTTT | CASSATLAGLQDTQYF
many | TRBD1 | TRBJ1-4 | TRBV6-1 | TGTGCCAGTGTTTGGACAGGGACGAGAGAAAAACTGTTTTTT | CASVWTGTREKLFF
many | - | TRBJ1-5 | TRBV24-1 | TGTGCCACCTCTGAGGGCAATCAGCCCCAGCATTTT | CATSEGNQPQHF
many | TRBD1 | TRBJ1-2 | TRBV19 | TGTGCCAGTAGTGCACAGGGGCTGGGAGGCTACACCTTC | CASSAQGLGGYTF
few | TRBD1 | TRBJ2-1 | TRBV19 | TGTGCCAGTAGTAAAGACAGGGTTACAGCGCGAGAGCAGTTCTTC | CASSKDRVTAREQFF
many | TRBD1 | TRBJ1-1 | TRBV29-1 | TGCAGCGTTGACGGCCCTACAGGGGGTAGTACTGAAGCTTTCTTT | CSVDGPTGGSTEAFF
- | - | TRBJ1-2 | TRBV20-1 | TGCAGTGCTAACCTCAGGGAGAACTATGGCTACACCTTC | CSANLRENYGYTF
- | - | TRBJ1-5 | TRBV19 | TGTGCCAGTACCCCGGAACATAGCAATCAGCCCCAGCATTTT | CASTPEHSNQPQHF
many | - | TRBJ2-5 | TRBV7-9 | TGTGCCAGCAGTAGGGGAGAGGGAGTCGTGGAGACCCAGTACTTC | CASSRGEGVVETQYF
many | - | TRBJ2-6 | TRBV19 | TGTGCCAGTAGTATTACAAACTCTGGGGCCAACGTCCTGACTTTC | CASSITNSGANVLTF
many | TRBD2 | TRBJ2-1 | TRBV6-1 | TGTGCCACCGGGGGGACTACAATCTACAATGAGCAGTTCTTC | CATGGTTIYNEQFF
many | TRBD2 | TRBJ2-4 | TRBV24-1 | TGTGCCACCAGTGATTCCACCGGGACTAGTAAAAACATTCAGTACTTC | CATSDSTGTSKNIQYF
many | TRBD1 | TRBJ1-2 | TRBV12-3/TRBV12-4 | TGTGCCAGCAGTTCTAACCCTCCAGGACAGGGATTTGGCTACACCTTC | CASSSNPPGQGFGYTF
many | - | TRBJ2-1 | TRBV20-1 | TGCAGTGCTGTCCTCCGGGTCCAGCTCGTCAATGAGCAGTTCTTC | CSAVLRVQLVNEQFF
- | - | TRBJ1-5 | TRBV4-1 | TGCGCCAGCAGCCAAGAGGTGGTAGGGAGCCTCAGGAATCAGCCCCAGCATTTT | CASSQEVVGSLRNQPQHF
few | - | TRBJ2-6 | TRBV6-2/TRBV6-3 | TGTGCCAGCAGTTATGGGCGGGTCTATGGCTCTGGGGCCAACGTCCTGACTTTC | CASSYGRVYGSGANVLTF
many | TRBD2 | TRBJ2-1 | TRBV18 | TGTGCCAGCTCACCACGGACTAGCAATTACAATGAGCAGTTCTTC | CASSPRTSNYNEQFF
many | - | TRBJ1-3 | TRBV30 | TGTGCCTGGAGTACGGGCCCTTCTGGAAACACCATATATTTT | CAWSTGPSGNTIYF
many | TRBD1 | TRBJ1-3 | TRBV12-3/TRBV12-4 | TGTGCCAGCAGTCCCGGACAGGCGACTGGAAACACCATATATTTT | CASSPGQATGNTIYF
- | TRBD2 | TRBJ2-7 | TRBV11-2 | TGTGCCAGCAGCTCCCAACCCTCTAGCGGGAGGGTTGGGTACTTC | CASSSQPSSGRVGYF
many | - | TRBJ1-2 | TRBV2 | TGTGCCAGCAGTGTTGACGGACATGGCTACACCTTC | CASSVDGHGYTF
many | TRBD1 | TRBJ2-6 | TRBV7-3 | TGTGCCAGCAGCTTAATTTCGACAGGGGGAGGCTCTGGGGCCAACGTCCTGACTTTC | CASSLISTGGGSGANVLTF
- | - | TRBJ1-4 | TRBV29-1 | TGCAGCGTTGACCCTCAGGGTCCCCGAGGTGAAAAACTGTTTTTT | CSVDPQGPRGEKLFF
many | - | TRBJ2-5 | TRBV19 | TGTGCCAGTAGGGACATGGGGGAGACCCAGTACTTC | CASRDMGETQYF
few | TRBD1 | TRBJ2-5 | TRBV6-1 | TGTGCCAGCAGCGACTTGACAGGGGGGGAAGAGACCCAGTACTTC | CASSDLTGGEETQYF
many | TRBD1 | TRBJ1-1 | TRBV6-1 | TGTGCCAGCAGTAGGGACAGCAAGAACACTGAAGCTTTCTTT | CASSRDSKNTEAFF
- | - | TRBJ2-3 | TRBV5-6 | TGTGCCAGCAGCTTGGAATTTTCCGGCTTGCCCACAGATACGCAGTATTTT | CASSLEFSGLPTDTQYF
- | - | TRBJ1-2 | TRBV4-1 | TGCGCCAGCAGCCAAATGGGGGGGGAAGCCTATGGCTACACCTTC | CASSQMGGEAYGYTF
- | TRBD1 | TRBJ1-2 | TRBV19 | TGTGCCAGTAGGCGCCGGGACAGGGGTTTTGGCTACACCTTC | CASRRRDRGFGYTF
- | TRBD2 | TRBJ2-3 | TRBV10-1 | TGCGCCAGCAGCGGGACTAGCATAGGAGATACGCAGTATTTT | CASSGTSIGDTQYF
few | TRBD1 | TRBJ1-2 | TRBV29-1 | TGCAGCGTGCCGGGACAGGGGCGAGTATTAGACTATGGCTACACCTTC | CSVPGQGRVLDYGYTF
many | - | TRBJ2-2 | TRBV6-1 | TGTGCCAGCAGTGCCATCCATTGGGGGGAGCTGTTTTTT | CASSAIHWGELFF
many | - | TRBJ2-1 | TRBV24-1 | TGTGCCACCAGTGATACGACAGCCGGGGGCTCCTACAATGAGCAGTTCTTC | CATSDTTAGGSYNEQFF